This T cell receptor beta chain was observed in a study of T cell responses to AZD1222 COVID-19 vaccine (dated by TCRdb to 2020 to 2022). Background on the whole study: A total of 230 to 250 trial participants underwent TCR sequencing, of whom some 210 received two doses of AZD1222 and about 25 received two doses of the MenACWY control vaccine. Trial participants were enrolled by age into subgroups of 18-55, 56-69 and 70-plus years, and roughly 150, 30 and 60 TCR-sequenced participants, respectively, were included in these subgroups. General study outcomes and caveats: Conclusions about previously exposed vaccinees were limited because only six AZD1222 recipients were SARS-CoV-2 seropositive at baseline. Epitopes outside the regions mutated in the B.1.351 and B.1.1.7 variants were reportedly recognized by nearly half of the unique spike-specific TCRs. After two AZD1222 doses, both the breadth and the depth of spike-specific TCRs were significantly higher than at day 0 and than in MenACWY recipients. In the small 56-69-year group, the increase in depth fell short of significance, most likely because of low power. Because no samples from the day 14 peak response were available, repertoires could be characterized only after the peak T cell response. Participants were mostly white British, with more females than males. The authors suggested clonal diversity may have been underestimated. Vaccine-associated CD4 TCRs spanned the whole spike protein, with dominant responses in regions 160-218 and 743-854.

The cysteine opens and the phenylalanine closes a CDR3 of 12 amino acids. Only the CDR3 DNA stays, 36 bases, in frame from base 1. CDR1 and CDR2, per the germline V gene, are SGHTA and FQGNSA. V is cut by 3 bases and J by 10 bases, and the space between the germline ends is 10 bases. Taken with the paper, the label for time point translates to: about 28 days (+/-7) after the second vaccine dose. AZD1222 recipients with second doses at about 4 weeks or about 12 weeks were pooled, because spike-specific TCR depth and breadth did not differ between schedules. Vaccinee samples were obtained from the UK trials COV001 and COV002, which included a single-blind randomized controlled phase 2/3 trial of AZD1222 (ChAdOx1 nCoV-19) in healthy adults. Trial participant PBMC samples were collected at day 0 and day 28 after the second dose for TCRbeta chain sequencing. The CDR3 regions of human TCRbeta chains were analyzed by immunosequencing. The study's processing was this. Repertoire TCRs were checked for matches against a reference library of SARS-CoV-2-specific TCRs that had been generated using the MIRA antigen-specificity platform. Breadth was defined as the fraction of unique TCRs that were SARS-CoV-2-associated, and depth was defined as the fraction of total T cells that were SARS-CoV-2-associated. Each spike-specific TCR was assigned to its reactive spike region and to a CD4 or CD8 class using the MIRA data. Log10-transformed breadth and depth values were compared by one-way ANOVA with Sidak's multiple comparisons tests. TCRdb retrieved this table from immuneACCESS and kept in-frame rearrangements only. Not all clones are present; in checked studies, unresolved V genes account for under half, and no reason is known for the remainder. V and J calls and clone size are copied from that table; D and trimming were computed from the DNA. The sample table records 90,000 to 150,000 clones; roughly 90% of these occur just once. Jointly, the top ten make up 2.5% to 3% of the sample.

Of note for this clone: Its binding antigen is unknown. No base quality information exists; no much larger clone differs at one position.

Recombination joined TRBV7-2 with TRBJ2-1; the D gene is possibly TRBD2, with 5 bases matching. The sequence came from an adult who received the AZD1222 COVID-19 vaccine. The sequencing used peripheral blood, collected 28 days after the second AZD1222 dose. The DNA sequence is given as TGTGCCAGCAGCTTCAGGACGGGAGAGCAGTTCTTC. This codes for CASSFRTGEQFF.